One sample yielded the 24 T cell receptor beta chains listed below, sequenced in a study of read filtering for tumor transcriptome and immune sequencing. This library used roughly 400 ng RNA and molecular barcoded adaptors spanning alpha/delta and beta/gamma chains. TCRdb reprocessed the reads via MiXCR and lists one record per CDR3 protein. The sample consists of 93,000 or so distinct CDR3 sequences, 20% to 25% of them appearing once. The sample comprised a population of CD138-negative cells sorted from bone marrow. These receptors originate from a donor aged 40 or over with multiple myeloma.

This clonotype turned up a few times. The CDR3 sequence is CASRLTGIRETQYF. The CDR3 bases are TGTGCCAGCAGGTTGACAGGGATCCGAGAGACCCAGTACTTC. The J gene is TRBJ2-5, the V gene TRBV2, with 7 bases matching TRBD1. The germline gives CDR1 SNHLY, CDR2 FYNNEI. The V segment lost 6 bases and the J segment 4 bases; nucleotides outside the gene matches: 8. The CDR3 covers 14 residues.

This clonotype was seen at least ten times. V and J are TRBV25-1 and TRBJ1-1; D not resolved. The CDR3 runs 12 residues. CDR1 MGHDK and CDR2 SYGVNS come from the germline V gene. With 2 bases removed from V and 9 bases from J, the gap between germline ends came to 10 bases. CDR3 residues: CASSENVLKAFF. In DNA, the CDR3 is TGTGCCAGCAGTGAAAACGTCCTGAAAGCTTTCTTT.

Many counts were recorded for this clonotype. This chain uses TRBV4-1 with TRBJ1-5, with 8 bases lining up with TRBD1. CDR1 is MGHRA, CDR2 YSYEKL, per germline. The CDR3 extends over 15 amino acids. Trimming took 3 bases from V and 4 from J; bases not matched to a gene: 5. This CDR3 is CASSHRTGLNQPQHF. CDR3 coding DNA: TGCGCCAGCAGCCATAGGACAGGGCTGAATCAGCCCCAGCATTTT.

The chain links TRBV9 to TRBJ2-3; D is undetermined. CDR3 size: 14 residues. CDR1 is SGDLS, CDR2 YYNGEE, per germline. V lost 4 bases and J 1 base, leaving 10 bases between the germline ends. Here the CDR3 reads CASSPRSRTDTQYF. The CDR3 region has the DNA TGTGCCAGCAGCCCCCGTTCACGCACAGATACGCAGTATTTT.

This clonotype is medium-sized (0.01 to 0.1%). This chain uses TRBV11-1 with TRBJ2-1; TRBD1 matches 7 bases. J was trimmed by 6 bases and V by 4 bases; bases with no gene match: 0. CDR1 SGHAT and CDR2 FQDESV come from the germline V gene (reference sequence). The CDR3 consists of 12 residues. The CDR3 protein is CASSWTGNEQFF. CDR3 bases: TGTGCCAGCAGCTGGACAGGCAATGAGCAGTTCTTC.

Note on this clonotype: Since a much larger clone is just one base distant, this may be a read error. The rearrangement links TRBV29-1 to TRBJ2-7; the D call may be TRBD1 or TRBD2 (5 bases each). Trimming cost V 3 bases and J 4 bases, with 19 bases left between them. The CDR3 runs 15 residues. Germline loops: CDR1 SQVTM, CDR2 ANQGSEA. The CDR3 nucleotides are TGCAGCGTTGAGAGGGGCTCCGGCCATCCATACGAGCAGTACTTC. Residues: CSVERGSGHPYEQYF.

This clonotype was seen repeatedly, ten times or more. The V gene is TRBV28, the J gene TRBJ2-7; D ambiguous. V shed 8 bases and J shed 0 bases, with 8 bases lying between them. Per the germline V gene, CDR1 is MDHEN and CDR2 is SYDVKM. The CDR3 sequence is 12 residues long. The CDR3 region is CASWASSYEQYF. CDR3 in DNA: TGTGCCAGCTGGGCCAGCTCCTACGAGCAGTACTTC.

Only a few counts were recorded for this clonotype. CDR3 sequence: CASSQEGSRPGETQYF. For the CDR3, the DNA is TGCGCCAGCAGCCAAGAAGGCAGCAGGCCGGGTGAGACCCAGTACTTC. The chain carries TRBV4-1 and TRBJ2-5; D remains ambiguous. Trimming pared 0 bases from V and 5 bases from J, leaving 16 bases between. CDR1 and CDR2 (germline): MGHRA, YSYEKL. The CDR3 runs 16 residues.

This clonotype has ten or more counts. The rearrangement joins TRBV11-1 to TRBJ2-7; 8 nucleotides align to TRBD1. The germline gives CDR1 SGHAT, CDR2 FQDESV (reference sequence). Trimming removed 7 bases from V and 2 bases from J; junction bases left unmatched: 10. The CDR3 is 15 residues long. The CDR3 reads CASTPQGTGAYEQYF. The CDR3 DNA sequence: TGTGCCAGCACCCCCCAGGGGACAGGCGCCTACGAGCAGTACTTC.

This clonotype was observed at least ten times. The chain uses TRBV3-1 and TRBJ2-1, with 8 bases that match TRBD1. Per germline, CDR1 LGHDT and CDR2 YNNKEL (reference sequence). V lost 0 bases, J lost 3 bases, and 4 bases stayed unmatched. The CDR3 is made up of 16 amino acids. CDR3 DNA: TGTGCCAGCAGCCAAGAGGGCAGGGGGCTCTACAATGAGCAGTTCTTC. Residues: CASSQEGRGLYNEQFF.

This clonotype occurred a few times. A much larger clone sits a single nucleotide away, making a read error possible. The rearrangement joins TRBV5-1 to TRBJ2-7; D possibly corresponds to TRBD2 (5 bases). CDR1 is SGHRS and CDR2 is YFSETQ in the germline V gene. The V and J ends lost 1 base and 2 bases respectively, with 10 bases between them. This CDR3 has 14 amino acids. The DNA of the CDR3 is TGCGCCAGCAGCTTGTTCGGGGAACCCTACGAGCAGTACTTC. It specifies CASSLFGEPYEQYF.

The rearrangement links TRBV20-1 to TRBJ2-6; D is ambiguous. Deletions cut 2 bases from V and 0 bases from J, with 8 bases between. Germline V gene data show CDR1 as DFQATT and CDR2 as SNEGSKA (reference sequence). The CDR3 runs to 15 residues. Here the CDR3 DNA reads TGCAGTGCTAGAAAGTCGGGCTCTGGGGCCAACGTCCTGACTTTC. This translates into CSARKSGSGANVLTF.

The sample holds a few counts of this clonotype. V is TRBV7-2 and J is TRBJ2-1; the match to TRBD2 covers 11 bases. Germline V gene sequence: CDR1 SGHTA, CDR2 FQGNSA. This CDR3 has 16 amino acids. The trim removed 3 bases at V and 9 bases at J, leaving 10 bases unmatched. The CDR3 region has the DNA TGTGCCAGCAGCTTTGTTAGACTAGCGGGGTCGTTTGAGCAGTTCTTC. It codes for CASSFVRLAGSFEQFF.

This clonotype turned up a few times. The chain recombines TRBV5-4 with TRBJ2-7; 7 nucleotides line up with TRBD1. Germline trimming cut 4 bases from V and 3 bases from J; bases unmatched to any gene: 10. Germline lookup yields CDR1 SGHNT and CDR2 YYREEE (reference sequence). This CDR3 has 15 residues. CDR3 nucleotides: TGTGCCAGCAGCCCTGGCCGTCCAGGGGGCTACGAGCAGTACTTC. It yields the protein CASSPGRPGGYEQYF.

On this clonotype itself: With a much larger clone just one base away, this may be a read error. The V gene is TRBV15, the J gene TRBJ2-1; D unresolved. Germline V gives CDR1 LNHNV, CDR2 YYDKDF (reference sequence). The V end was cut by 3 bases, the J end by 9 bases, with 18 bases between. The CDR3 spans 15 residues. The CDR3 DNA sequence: TGTGCCACCAGCAGGGAATCGTCTATGCCCGGTGAGCAGTTCTTC. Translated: CATSRESSMPGEQFF.

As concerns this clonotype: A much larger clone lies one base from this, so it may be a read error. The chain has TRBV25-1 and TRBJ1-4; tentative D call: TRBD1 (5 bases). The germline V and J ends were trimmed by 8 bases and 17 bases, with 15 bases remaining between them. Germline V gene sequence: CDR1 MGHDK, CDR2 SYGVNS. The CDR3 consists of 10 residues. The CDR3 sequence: CASGADPRFF. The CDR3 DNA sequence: TGTGCCAGCGGGGCTGACCCGCGATTTTTT.

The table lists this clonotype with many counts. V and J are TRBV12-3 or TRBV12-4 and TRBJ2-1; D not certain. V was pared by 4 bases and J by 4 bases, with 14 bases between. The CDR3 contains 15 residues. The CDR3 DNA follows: TGTGCCAGCAGTTATGGGCCAGACCAATACAATGAGCAGTTCTTC. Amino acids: CASSYGPDQYNEQFF.

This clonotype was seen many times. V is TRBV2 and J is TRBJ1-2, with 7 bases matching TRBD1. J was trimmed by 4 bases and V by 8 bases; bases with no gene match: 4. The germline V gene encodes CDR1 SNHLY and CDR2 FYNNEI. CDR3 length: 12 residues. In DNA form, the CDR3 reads TGTGCCAGCTCAGGGACAGCCTATGGCTACACCTTC. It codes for CASSGTAYGYTF.

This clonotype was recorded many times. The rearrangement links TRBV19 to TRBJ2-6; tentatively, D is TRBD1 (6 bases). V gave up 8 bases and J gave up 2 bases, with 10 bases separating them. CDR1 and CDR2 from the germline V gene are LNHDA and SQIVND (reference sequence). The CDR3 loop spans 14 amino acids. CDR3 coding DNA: TGTGCCAGTCGCCGACAGGCTGGGGCCAACGTCCTGACTTTC. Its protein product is CASRRQAGANVLTF.

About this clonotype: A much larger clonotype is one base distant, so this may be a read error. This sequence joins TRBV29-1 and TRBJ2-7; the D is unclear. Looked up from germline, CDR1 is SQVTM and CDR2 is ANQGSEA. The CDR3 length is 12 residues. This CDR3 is CSVSGTTYERYF. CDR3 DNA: TGCAGCGTTTCAGGTACCACCTACGAGCGGTACTTC.

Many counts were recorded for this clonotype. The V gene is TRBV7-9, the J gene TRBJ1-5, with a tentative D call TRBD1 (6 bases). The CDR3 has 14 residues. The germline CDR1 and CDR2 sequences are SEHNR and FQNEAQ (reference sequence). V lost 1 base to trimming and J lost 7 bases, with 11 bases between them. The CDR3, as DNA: TGTGCCAGCAGCTTAGAGGGGGGGCACCAGCCCCAGCATTTT. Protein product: CASSLEGGHQPQHF.

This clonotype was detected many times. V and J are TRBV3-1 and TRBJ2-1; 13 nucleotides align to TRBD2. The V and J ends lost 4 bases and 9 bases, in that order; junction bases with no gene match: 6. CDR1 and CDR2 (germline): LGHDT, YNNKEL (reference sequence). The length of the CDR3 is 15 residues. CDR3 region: CASSPRLAGGSEQFF. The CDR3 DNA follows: TGTGCCAGCAGCCCACGACTAGCGGGGGGTAGTGAGCAGTTCTTC.

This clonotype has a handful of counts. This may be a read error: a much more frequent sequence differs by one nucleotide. This CDR3 is CASSLRPSGDAQYF. The CDR3 DNA reads TGTGCCAGCAGTCTCCGACCCTCAGGAGATGCGCAGTATTTT. This chain joins TRBV27 and TRBJ2-3; D ambiguous. The CDR3 runs to 14 residues. Germline V gene lookup returns CDR1 MNHEY and CDR2 SMNVEV (reference sequence).

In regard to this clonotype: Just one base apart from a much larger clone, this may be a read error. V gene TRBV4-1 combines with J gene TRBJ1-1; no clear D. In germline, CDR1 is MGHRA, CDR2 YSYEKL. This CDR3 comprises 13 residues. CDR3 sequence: CASSQAPNAEAFF. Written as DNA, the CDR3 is TGCGCCAGCAGCCAAGCACCGAACGCTGAAGCTTTCTTT.